This T cell receptor beta chain is from a study of vaccination effects on CD4 cells after COVID-19. Whole-study findings and limits: Common cold coronaviruses were cross-recognized by only 1 of 255 vaccine-induced clones in healthy vaccinees.

Per the germline V gene, CDR1 is LNHNV and CDR2 is YYDKDF (reference sequence). The V end lost 0 bases, the J end lost 4 bases, and 7 bases lay between the germline ends. There are 13 residues in the CDR3. Comment on this clone: Its antigen is undetermined.

Peptide-pool stimulation followed by sequencing identified expanded antigen-specific CD4+ clonotypes in the ViraFEST assay. Researchers isolated CD4+ T cells once less than twelve days of culture had elapsed. Nobody among the vaccine recipients had prior SARS-CoV-2 infection (nucleocapsid antibodies were negative). After around 2 million PBMC were placed in each well, they were cultured with approximately 10 IU/ml IL-2 and 10 ug/ml peptides. Here immunoSEQ multiplex PCR was the method, and the copy in TCRdb shows in-frame clones only, minus some. The top ten clones hold 10% of a sample with under 80,000 clones, about 79% of them seen once.

Specimen: CD4+ T cells from PBMCs cultured with SARS-CoV-2 spike peptides, collected before COVID-19 vaccination. The chain employs TRBV15 and TRBJ2-7; no definite D call. This receptor was taken from a human donor who received a COVID-19 vaccine. The CDR3: CATSRDLQYEQYV. The CDR3 DNA reads as TGTGCCACCAGCAGAGATCTTCAGTACGAGCAGTACGTC.